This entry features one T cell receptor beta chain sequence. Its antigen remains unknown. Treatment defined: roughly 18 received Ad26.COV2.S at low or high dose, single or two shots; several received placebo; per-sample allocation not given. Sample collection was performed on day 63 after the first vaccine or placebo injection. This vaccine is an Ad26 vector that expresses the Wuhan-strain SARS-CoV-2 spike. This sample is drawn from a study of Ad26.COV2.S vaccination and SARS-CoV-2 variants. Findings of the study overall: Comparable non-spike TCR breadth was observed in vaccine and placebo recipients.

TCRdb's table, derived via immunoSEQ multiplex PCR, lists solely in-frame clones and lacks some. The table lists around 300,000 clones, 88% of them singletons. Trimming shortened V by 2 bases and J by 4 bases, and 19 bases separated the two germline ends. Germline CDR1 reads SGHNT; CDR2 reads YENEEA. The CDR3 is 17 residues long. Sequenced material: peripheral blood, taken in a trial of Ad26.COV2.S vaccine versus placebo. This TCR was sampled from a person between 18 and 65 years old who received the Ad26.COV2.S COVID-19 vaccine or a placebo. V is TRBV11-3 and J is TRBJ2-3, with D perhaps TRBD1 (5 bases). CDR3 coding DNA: TGTGCCAGCAGCTTAAGGGTCCCGGGTGCAGGGTCAGATACGCAGTATTTT. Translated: CASSLRVPGAGSDTQYF.